This T cell receptor beta chain came from a study of CXCR3-negative and CXCR3-positive naive CD8 T cells. General observations from the study: TCR interaction strength was inferred from TRB CDR3 physicochemistry, as CD5 matched across naive subsets. Relative to CXCR3-negative naive cells, CXCR3-positive naive cells had more hydrophobic TRB CDR3s.

Germline CDR1 and CDR2: SEHNR and FQNEAQ (reference sequence). CDR3 length: 14 amino acids. Concerning this clonotype: Its antigen is as yet unknown.

The libraries of TRB cDNA were prepared using 5' RACE with UMI labels. With the 5' RACE reads reprocessed, TCRdb shows one record per CDR3 protein and no DNA. The sample's table shows 6,000 or so distinct CDR3 sequences. The sequenced sample consisted of naive CXCR3+ CD8+ T cells from blood. Subset defined: CD45RO-CCR7+CD27+CD95- naive CD8+ T cells expressing CXCR3 (TNR3+). This receptor was obtained from a human donor in good health. Some clones in this sample may be carry-over from other donors' samples. The genes are TRBV7-9 and TRBJ2-7; TCRdb's assignment of TRBD1 cannot be checked, as there is no DNA. The CDR3 region is CASSPRGGSYEQYF.